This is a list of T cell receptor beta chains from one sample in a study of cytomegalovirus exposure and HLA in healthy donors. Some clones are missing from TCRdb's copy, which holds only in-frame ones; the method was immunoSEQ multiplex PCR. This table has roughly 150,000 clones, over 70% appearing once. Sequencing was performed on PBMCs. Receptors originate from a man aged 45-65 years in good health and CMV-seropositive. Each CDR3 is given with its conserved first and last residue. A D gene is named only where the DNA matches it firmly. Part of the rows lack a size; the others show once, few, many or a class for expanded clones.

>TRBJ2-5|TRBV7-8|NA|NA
TGTGCCAGCAGCTCCCAGGGGTATGAGACCCAGTACTTC
CASSSQGYETQYF
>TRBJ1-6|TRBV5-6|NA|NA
TGTGCCAGCAGCCCTGACAGCAGTTATAATTCACCCCTCCACTTT
CASSPDSSYNSPLHF
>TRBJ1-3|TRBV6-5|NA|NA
TGTGCCAGCAGTTACTCTAGACAGCCTGGAAACACCATATATTTT
CASSYSRQPGNTIYF
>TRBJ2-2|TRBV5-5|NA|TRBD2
TGTGCCAGTGGGAGCGGGAGCCCCAACACCGGGGAGCTGTTTTTT
CASGSGSPNTGELFF
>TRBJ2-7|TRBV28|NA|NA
TGTGCCAGCAGTTTGATCACGGACGAGCAGTACTTC
CASSLITDEQYF
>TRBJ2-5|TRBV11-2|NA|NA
TGTGCCAGCAGCCCCGTACAGCAAGAGACCCAGTACTTC
CASSPVQQETQYF
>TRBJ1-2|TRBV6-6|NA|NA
TGTGCCAGCAGTTACTTCGAGGGCTACACCTTC
CASSYFEGYTF
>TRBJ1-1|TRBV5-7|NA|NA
TGTGCCAGCAGGTTCCCCGCTCTCGGACAGTCCATGAACACTGAAGCTTTCTTT
CASRFPALGQSMNTEAFF
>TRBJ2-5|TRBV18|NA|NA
TGTGCCAGCTCACCCTCCCAAGAGACCCAGTACTTC
CASSPSQETQYF
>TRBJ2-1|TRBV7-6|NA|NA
TGTGCCAGCAGCTTAGGGGACACAGGGTACAATGAGCAGTTCTTC
CASSLGDTGYNEQFF
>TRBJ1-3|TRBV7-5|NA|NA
TGTGCCAGAAGCTCAAACACGGGACAGGGGCCTCCTCACCTCTCTGGAAACACCATATATTTT
CARSSNTGQGPPHLSGNTIYF
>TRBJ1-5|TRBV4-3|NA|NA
TGCGCCAGCAGCCAAGATCTTTCCAGGATCAATCAGCCCCAGCATTTT
CASSQDLSRINQPQHF
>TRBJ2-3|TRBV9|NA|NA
TGTGCCAGCAGCGCCATAGGAGTAACTAGCACAGATACGCAGTATTTT
CASSAIGVTSTDTQYF
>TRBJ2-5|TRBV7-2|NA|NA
TGTGCCAGCAGCCCTTCCTTAGTTGAGACCCAGTACTTC
CASSPSLVETQYF
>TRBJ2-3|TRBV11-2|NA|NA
TGTGCCAGCAGCTTAGGCAGCGCCGTGGTAACAGATACGCAGTATTTT
CASSLGSAVVTDTQYF
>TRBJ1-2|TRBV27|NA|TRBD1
TGTGCCAGCAGTTCTGGGACAGGGAACTATGGCTACACCTTC
CASSSGTGNYGYTF
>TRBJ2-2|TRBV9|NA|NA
TGTGCCAGCAGCGCGAGGGCCGGCCCGACTGCCACCGGGGAGCTGTTTTTT
CASSARAGPTATGELFF
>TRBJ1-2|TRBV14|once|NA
TGTGCCAGCAGCCTCCCGAGAACACCGGACAGCAAAGGCGGCTACACCTTC
CASSLPRTPDSKGGYTF
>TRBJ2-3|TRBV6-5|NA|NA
TGTGCCAGCAGGGGGGGTCCGAAAGATACGCAGTATTTT
CASRGGPKDTQYF
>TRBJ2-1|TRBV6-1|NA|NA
TGTGCCAGCAGGGTCAGCTCCTACAATGAGCAGTTCTTC
CASRVSSYNEQFF
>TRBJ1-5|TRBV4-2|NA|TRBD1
TGTGCCAGCAGCCAAACAGGGGGCATTCAGCCCCAGCATTTT
CASSQTGGIQPQHF
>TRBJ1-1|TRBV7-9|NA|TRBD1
TGTGCCAGCAGCTTCAAGTCAACAGGGGGAGTTGGAGCTTTCTTT
CASSFKSTGGVGAFF
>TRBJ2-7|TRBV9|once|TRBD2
TGTGCCAGCAGCGTAGACCCCCAGCGGGGCCAGCAGTACTTC
CASSVDPQRGQQYF
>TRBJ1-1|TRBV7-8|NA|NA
TGTGCCAGCAGCTTAGTCTACAGGAACATGAACACTGAAGCTTTCTTT
CASSLVYRNMNTEAFF
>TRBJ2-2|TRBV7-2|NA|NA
TGTGCCAGCAGCCGAGGAAGGGAGGTCACCGGGGAGCTGTTTTTT
CASSRGREVTGELFF
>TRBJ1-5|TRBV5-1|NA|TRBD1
TGCGCCAGCAGCTTGGGGGACAGGGAAGGGCAGCCCCAGCATTTT
CASSLGDREGQPQHF
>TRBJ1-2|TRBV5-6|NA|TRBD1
TGTGTCAGCAGCTGGATGGACAGGGTTAACTATGGCTACACCTTC
CVSSWMDRVNYGYTF